This T cell receptor beta chain originates from a study of blood T cell repertoires in COVID-19. Across the whole study: The analysed material was cDNA or gDNA that came from T cells, B-cell-depleted T cells, or PBMCs.

This CDR3 is 16 amino acids long. Trimming took 4 bases from V and 3 from J, leaving 18 bases between them. In germline, CDR1 is MGHRA, CDR2 YSYEKL. How the authors handled the data: Amplification from reference gene primers served as the basis for estimated nucleated cell counts. Generated by immunoSEQ multiplex PCR, the TCRdb table keeps only in-frame clones and is missing some. Clone size and the V and J calls come from that table; the DNA yielded D and trimming. Seen here are approximately 90,000 clones, around 87% observed once, and the top ten hold roughly 17%. This sequence was found in a human donor in a cohort sampled during active COVID-19. The material sequenced was peripheral blood. The chain couples TRBV4-1 to TRBJ1-2; D might be TRBD1 (5 bases). The chain's CDR3 is CASSPSPSRGDYGYTF. The CDR3 nucleotides are TGCGCCAGCAGCCCGAGCCCCTCGCGGGGGGACTATGGCTACACCTTC.